The 25 T cell receptor beta chains reported below all come from one sample, sequenced in a study of T cell responses to AZD1222 COVID-19 vaccine. Repertoires were generated with immunoSEQ multiplex PCR, while TCRdb's copy carries only in-frame clones and drops some. Of 91,000 or so clones in the sample, 80% to 95% were seen once. Specimen: peripheral blood, collected 28 days after the second AZD1222 dose. The source of these receptors is an adult who received the AZD1222 COVID-19 vaccine.

V and J are TRBV5-1 and TRBJ2-7; 10 positions agree with TRBD1. The CDR3 runs to 13 residues. CDR1 and CDR2 (germline): SGHRS, YFSETQ. V dropped 8 bases and J dropped 3; count of bases not matched to a gene: 5. CDR3 in DNA: TGCGCCAGTACGGGACAGGGGTACTACGAGCAGTACTTC. Amino acids: CASTGQGYYEQYF. Full variable domain (remainder filled in from reference TRBV5-1 and TRBJ2-7): KAGVTQTPRYLIKTRGQQVTLSCSPISGHRSVSWYQQTPGQGLQFLFEYFSETQRNKGNFPGRFSGRQFSNSRSEMNVSTLELGDSALYLCASTGQGYYEQYFGPGTRLTVT.

In its sample, this clone was seen once. V and J are TRBV3-1 (or the pseudogene TRBV3-2) and TRBJ1-1, with D possibly TRBD1 on 5 matching bases. This CDR3 contains 15 residues. Germline V gene sequence: CDR1 LGHDT, CDR2 YNNKEL (reference sequence). V was cut by 0 bases and J by 6 bases, with 14 bases left in between. The CDR3 loop is CASSQDTRRGAEAFF. The DNA for the CDR3 is TGTGCCAGCAGCCAAGATACGAGGAGGGGCGCTGAAGCTTTCTTT.

This chain joins TRBV7-9 and TRBJ1-4, with 8 positions matching TRBD1. Trimming took 7 bases from V and 5 from J; bases not matched to a gene: 6. This CDR3 region has 14 residues. Germline V CDR1 and CDR2: SEHNR, FQNEAQ (reference sequence). The CDR3 sequence: CASTQGARNEKLFF. The DNA for the CDR3 is TGTGCCAGCACTCAGGGGGCCCGGAATGAAAAACTGTTTTTT. The full variable domain, with the rest looked up from reference TRBV7-9 and TRBJ1-4, is DTGVSQNPRHKITKRGQNVTFRCDPISEHNRLYWYRQTLGQGPEFLTYFQNEAQLEKSRLLSDRFSAERPKGSFSTLEIQRTEQGDSAMYLCASTQGARNEKLFFGSGTQLSVL.

This clone has more than one count but fewer than ten. The V call is TRBV12-5, the J call TRBJ1-1; a weak D match, TRBD1 (5 bases). V gave up 1 base and J gave up 5 bases, with 8 bases separating them. The CDR3 contains 13 residues. From germline, CDR1 is LGHNT and CDR2 FRNRAP. CDR3 residues: CASGLEWGTEAFF. The CDR3 DNA follows: TGTGCTAGTGGTTTGGAGTGGGGGACTGAAGCTTTCTTT.

The chain joins TRBV5-6 to TRBJ2-7; D might be TRBD2 (5 bases). This CDR3 is 15 amino acids long. V lost 1 base to trimming and J lost 2 bases, with 13 bases between them. Per the germline V gene, CDR1 is SGHDT and CDR2 is YYEEEE. The CDR3 sequence: CASSLPSDGAYEQYF. DNA of the CDR3: TGTGCCAGCAGCTTGCCCTCGGACGGGGCCTACGAGCAGTACTTC. The whole variable domain, filled in from reference TRBV5-6 and TRBJ2-7, reads DAGVTQSPTHLIKTRGQQVTLRCSPKSGHDTVSWYQQALGQGPQFIFQYYEEEERQRGNFPDRFSGHQFPNYSSELNVNALLLGDSALYLCASSLPSDGAYEQYFGPGTRLTVT.

The V gene is TRBV11-2, the J gene TRBJ1-2; 7 nucleotides match TRBD1. V was clipped by 5 bases and J by 4 bases; unmatched bases: 13. Germline loops: CDR1 SGHAT, CDR2 FQNNGV. This CDR3 contains 16 residues. The CDR3 sequence is CASSKRPQGDLYGYTF. The CDR3 bases are TGTGCCAGCAGCAAACGCCCCCAGGGGGATCTCTATGGCTACACCTTC.

The chain combines TRBV28 with TRBJ1-5; weak D call: TRBD1 (5 bases). Germline-derived CDR1 and CDR2 are MDHEN and SYDVKM. The CDR3 covers 14 residues. The V and J ends lost 5 bases and 4 bases respectively, with 12 bases between them. CDR3 sequence: CASSPGTTNQPQHF. In nucleotides, the CDR3 is TGTGCCAGCAGTCCCGGGACCACTAATCAGCCCCAGCATTTT. The full variable domain, completed using reference TRBV28 and TRBJ1-5, is DVKVTQSSRYLVKRTGEKVFLECVQDMDHENMFWYRQDPGLGLRLIYFSYDVKMKEKGDIPEGYSVSREKKERFSLILESASTNQTSMYLCASSPGTTNQPQHFGDGTRLSIL.

This rearrangement joins TRBV20-1 to TRBJ1-1; maybe TRBD1 (6 bases). The V end lost 3 bases, the J end lost 3 bases, and 14 bases lay between the germline ends. This CDR3 contains 14 residues. The germline V gene has CDR1 DFQATT and CDR2 SNEGSKA (reference sequence). The DNA of the CDR3 is TGCAGTGCTAGTAGGGGGGAGGTCTACACTGAAGCTTTCTTT. Protein sequence: CSASRGEVYTEAFF.

CDR3 nucleotide sequence: TGTGCCAGCAGTTCAGACAGGTACTACGAGCAGTACTTC. Protein: CASSSDRYYEQYF. The genes are TRBV28 and TRBJ2-7; a weak D match, TRBD1 (6 bases). The CDR3 consists of 13 residues. V was shortened by 4 bases and J by 3 bases, with 10 bases between the two germline ends. CDR1 and CDR2 (germline): MDHEN, SYDVKM.

The rearrangement uses TRBV5-4 and TRBJ2-5, with a possible D match to TRBD2 (6 bases). Germline V gives CDR1 SGHNT, CDR2 YYREEE (reference sequence). Trimming stripped 4 bases from V and 2 bases from J, with 24 bases between. The CDR3 runs 18 residues. The CDR3 sequence: CASSRTGWTGEKQETQYF. The CDR3 DNA reads TGTGCCAGCAGCCGAACGGGCTGGACGGGGGAGAAACAAGAGACCCAGTACTTC.

J is TRBJ1-6 and V is TRBV4-2; D unresolved. The ends were cut back, 4 bases at V and 3 bases at J, with 10 bases in the middle. The length of the CDR3 is 15 residues. Germline assignment: CDR1 LGHNA and CDR2 YNFKEQ. CDR3 sequence (DNA): TGTGCCAGCAGCCCAGAGGGCGACTATAATTCACCCCTCCACTTT. It codes for CASSPEGDYNSPLHF.

This clone occurred a few times. The same CDR3 arises from other DNA sequences in this sample as well. V gene TRBV19 combines with J gene TRBJ1-1; a possible D gene is TRBD1 (5 bases). Germline lookup yields CDR1 LNHDA and CDR2 SQIVND (reference sequence). The CDR3 extends over 10 amino acids. Trimming stripped 8 bases from V and 10 bases from J, with 11 bases between. In DNA, the CDR3 is TGTGCCAGTCGGGGGGGAGGAGCTTTCTTT. Translated: CASRGGGAFF.

For the CDR3, the DNA is TGTGCCAGCAGCCCCCGGACAGGGGGCCATGAAAAACTGTTTTTT. Translation gives CASSPRTGGHEKLFF. The rearrangement joins TRBV11-2 to TRBJ1-4; 11 bases map to TRBD1. With 5 bases clipped from V and 6 bases from J, the junction kept 5 bases outside the gene matches. The CDR3 runs to 15 residues. CDR1 SGHAT and CDR2 FQNNGV come from the germline V gene. Looking up the rest from reference TRBV11-2 and TRBJ1-4 gives the full variable domain: EAGVAQSPRYKIIEKRQSVAFWCNPISGHATLYWYQQILGQGPKLLIQFQNNGVVDDSQLPKDRFSAERLKGVDSTLKIQPAKLEDSAVYLCASSPRTGGHEKLFFGSGTQLSVL.

V gene TRBV30 combines with J gene TRBJ1-3; D remains unclear. V was pared by 4 bases and J by 0 bases, with 10 bases between. In germline, CDR1 is GTSNPN, CDR2 SVGIG (reference sequence). There are 14 residues in the CDR3. The CDR3: CAWIGSYSGNTIYF. DNA of the CDR3: TGTGCCTGGATAGGGTCTTACTCTGGAAACACCATATATTTT.

This chain connects TRBV7-3 to TRBJ2-2, with D perhaps given as TRBD1 or TRBD2 (6 bases each). The CDR3 has 18 residues. V lost 5 bases to trimming and J lost 4 bases, with 23 bases between them. Germline loops: CDR1 SGHTA, CDR2 FQGTGA. This CDR3 is CASSTNPAGVGGTGELFF. Written as DNA, the CDR3 is TGTGCCAGCAGCACTAACCCGGCAGGGGTCGGGGGCACCGGGGAGCTGTTTTTT.

The chain joins TRBV9 to TRBJ1-6; no clear D gene. Trimming took 4 bases from V and 6 from J, leaving 14 bases between them. CDR1 and CDR2 from the germline V gene are SGDLS and YYNGEE. The CDR3 consists of 15 residues. CDR3 amino acids: CASSPDGVRNSPLHF. The CDR3 DNA is TGTGCCAGCAGCCCGGATGGGGTTCGTAATTCACCCCTCCACTTT.

There are a few counts of this clone. V usage is TRBV18 and J usage is TRBJ2-3; 8 bases map to TRBD2. The germline gives CDR1 KGHSH, CDR2 LQKENI. Trimming cost V 1 base and J 2 bases; bases outside gene matches: 2. This CDR3 is 15 amino acids long. CDR3 amino acids: CASSPQRGYTDTQYF. The CDR3 region has the DNA TGTGCCAGCTCACCACAGCGGGGGTACACAGATACGCAGTATTTT.

This clone was counted only a few times. The chain links TRBV7-9 to TRBJ1-2; TRBD1 matches at 7 bases. Trimming removed 5 bases from V and 3 bases from J; junction bases left unmatched: 12. CDR1 and CDR2 (germline): SEHNR, FQNEAQ (reference sequence). The CDR3 is made up of 16 amino acids. Written as DNA, the CDR3 is TGTGCCAGCAGCCCGGCAACAGGGGCCCTTTACTATGGCTACACCTTC. Its protein product is CASSPATGALYYGYTF. Drawing the rest from reference TRBV7-9 and TRBJ1-2, the complete variable domain is DTGVSQNPRHKITKRGQNVTFRCDPISEHNRLYWYRQTLGQGPEFLTYFQNEAQLEKSRLLSDRFSAERPKGSFSTLEIQRTEQGDSAMYLCASSPATGALYYGYTFGSGTRLTVV.

The V and J genes are TRBV2 and TRBJ2-3; TRBD2 agrees at 9 bases. V shed 4 bases, J shed 10 bases, and the junction held 9 bases outside the gene matches. The CDR3 spans 14 residues. CDR1 is SNHLY, CDR2 FYNNEI, per germline. The CDR3 region has the DNA TGTGCCAGCAGTGGCGGGGGGGCCCCCTTAGCGCAGTATTTT. Translated: CASSGGGAPLAQYF.

The chain recombines TRBV19 with TRBJ1-3; tentative D call: TRBD1 (5 bases). The CDR3 contains 13 residues. The V end was cut by 8 bases, the J end by 9 bases, with 17 bases between. Germline V gene sequence: CDR1 LNHDA, CDR2 SQIVND (reference sequence). CDR3 nucleotide sequence: TGTGCCAGTGGGGCGAGGATCCACGCCACCATATATTTT. Protein: CASGARIHATIYF. Full variable domain (outside the CDR3, taken from reference TRBV19 and TRBJ1-3): DGGITQSPKYLFRKEGQNVTLSCEQNLNHDAMYWYRQDPGQGLRLIYYSQIVNDFQKGDIAEGYSVSREKKESFPLTVTSAQKNPTAFYLCASGARIHATIYFGEGSWLTVV.

The chain couples TRBV27 to TRBJ1-1; 11 positions match TRBD1. The CDR3 totals 18 residues. Germline loops: CDR1 MNHEY, CDR2 SMNVEV (reference sequence). After removal of 7 bases from V and 1 base from J, the junction contained 14 bases not matched to a gene. This chain's CDR3 is CASIKTRDRGWGNTEAFF. The CDR3 bases are TGTGCCAGCATCAAAACAAGGGACAGGGGGTGGGGGAACACTGAAGCTTTCTTT.

The rearrangement links TRBV7-3 to TRBJ2-5; 7 nucleotides agree with TRBD2. The V and J ends lost 1 base and 3 bases, in that order; junction bases with no gene match: 2. CDR3 length: 14 amino acids. The V gene's germline CDR1 is SGHTA and CDR2 FQGTGA. The CDR3 loop is CASSLKGREETQYF. The CDR3 nucleotides are TGTGCCAGCAGCTTAAAAGGGAGGGAAGAGACCCAGTACTTC.

J is TRBJ2-7 and V is TRBV5-5, with D perhaps being TRBD1 or TRBD2 (5 bases each). CDR3 size: 15 residues. The V and J ends lost 3 bases and 7 bases respectively, with 20 bases between them. Germline CDR1 reads SGHKS; CDR2 reads YYEKEE (reference sequence). Here the CDR3 reads CASSYGTAPSREQYF. The CDR3 coding sequence is TGTGCCAGCAGCTACGGGACGGCGCCTTCTCGGGAGCAGTACTTC.

V and J are TRBV5-4 and TRBJ2-5; D might be TRBD1 or TRBD2, each matching 5 bases. V was cut by 1 base and J by 2 bases, with 15 bases left in between. CDR3 length equals 16 residues. Germline V gene data show CDR1 as SGHNT and CDR2 as YYREEE (reference sequence). The CDR3 is CASSLPGRVGQETQYF. In nucleotides, the CDR3 is TGTGCCAGCAGCTTGCCGGGACGGGTGGGACAAGAGACCCAGTACTTC.

V and J are TRBV5-4 and TRBJ1-4, with a tentative D call TRBD1 (6 bases). Germline CDR1 SGHNT, CDR2 YYREEE (reference sequence). V was shortened by 4 bases and J by 5 bases, with 12 bases between the two germline ends. The CDR3 extends over 14 amino acids. Here the CDR3 DNA reads TGTGCCAGCAGCCCAGGACAGAGCAATGAAAAACTGTTTTTT. This gives the protein CASSPGQSNEKLFF.